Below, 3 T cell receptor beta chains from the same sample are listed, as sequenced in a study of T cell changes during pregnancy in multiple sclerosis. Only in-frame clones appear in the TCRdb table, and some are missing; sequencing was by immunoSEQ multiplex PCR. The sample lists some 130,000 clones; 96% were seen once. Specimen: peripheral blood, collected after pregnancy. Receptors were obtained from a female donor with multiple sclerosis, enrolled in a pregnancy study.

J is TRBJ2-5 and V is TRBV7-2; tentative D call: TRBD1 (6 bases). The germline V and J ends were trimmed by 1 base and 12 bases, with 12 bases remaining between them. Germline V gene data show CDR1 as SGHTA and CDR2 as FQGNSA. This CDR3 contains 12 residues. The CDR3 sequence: CASSLEWGRKYF. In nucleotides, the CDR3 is TGTGCCAGCAGCTTAGAATGGGGGCGAAAGTACTTC.

For the CDR3, the DNA is TGTGCCAGCAGATTTAAGAGCGGCAATGAGCAGTTCTTC. It yields the protein CASRFKSGNEQFF. This rearrangement joins TRBV2 to TRBJ2-1; D is possibly TRBD2 (5 bases). Trimming removed 6 bases at V and 6 bases at J, with 12 bases between. CDR3 length equals 13 residues. Germline V gene lookup returns CDR1 SNHLY and CDR2 FYNNEI.

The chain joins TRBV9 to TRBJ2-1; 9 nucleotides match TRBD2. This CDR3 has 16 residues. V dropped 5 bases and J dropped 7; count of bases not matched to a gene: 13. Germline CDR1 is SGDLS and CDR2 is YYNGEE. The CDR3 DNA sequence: TGTGCCAGCAGGGAAGGGACTAGCCCCTGGGGGAATGAGCAGTTCTTC. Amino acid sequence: CASREGTSPWGNEQFF.